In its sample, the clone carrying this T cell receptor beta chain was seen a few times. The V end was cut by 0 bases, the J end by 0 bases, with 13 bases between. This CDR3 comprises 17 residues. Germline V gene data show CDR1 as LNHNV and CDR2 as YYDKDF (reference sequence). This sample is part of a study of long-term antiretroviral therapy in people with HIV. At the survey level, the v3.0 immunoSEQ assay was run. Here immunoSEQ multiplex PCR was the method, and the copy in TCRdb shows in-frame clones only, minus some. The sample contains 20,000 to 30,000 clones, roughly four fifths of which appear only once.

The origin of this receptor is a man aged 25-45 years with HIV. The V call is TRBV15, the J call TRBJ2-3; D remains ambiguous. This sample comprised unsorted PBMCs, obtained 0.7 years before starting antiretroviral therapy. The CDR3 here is CATSRDNSMMSTDTQYF. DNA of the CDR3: TGTGCCACCAGCAGAGATAACAGCATGATGAGCACAGATACGCAGTATTTT.